This T cell receptor (beta chain) was profiled in a study of blood T cell repertoires in COVID-19 (TCRdb year 2020). At the level of the whole study: Samples covering the acute and convalescent phases of COVID-19 were provided by collaborators in the United States, Italy and Spain. The prospective study material was composed of cDNA or gDNA derived from T cells, B-cell-depleted T cells, or PBMCs. The repertoires were released in a freely available public database meant as a resource for research on the immune response to SARS-CoV-2. Samples came from the ongoing ImmuneRACE study (first 160 participants) plus 1,254 subjects from 6 global collaborators. A de-identified subject ID, COVID-19 status, age in years and sex were almost always included in the sample metadata. Where available, HLA class I and class II types were taken from metadata supplied by the sample provider and were not determined by assay-based typing. Deeply sampled blood TCRbeta repertoires from subjects exposed to, actively infected with, or recovered from COVID-19 were included in the dataset. Study-wide findings and limitations: How much clinical and demographic metadata was included differed by source and by participant, and the metadata was provided uncurated.

The immunoSEQ Assay, a bias-controlled multiplex PCR, was used to amplify TCRbeta CDR3 regions from genomic DNA. Concerning the study's data processing: Within the assay, amplification of reference gene primers was used to estimate how many nucleated cells each sample contained. To quantify the absolute abundance of each unique TCRbeta CDR3 rearrangement, sequence reads were collapsed and filtered. For each sample, productive Simpson clonality was calculated as the square root of Simpson's diversity index over productive rearrangements. This immuneACCESS table, as held by TCRdb, lists in-frame sequences with V and J called but not all clones. Of the missing ones, under half trace to an unresolved V gene in checked studies; the others have no known cause. Clonal size and the V and J genes are those of that table, whereas D and trimming came from the DNA. The sample includes just over 95,000 clones, with about 86% observed a single time. The top ten hold around 4% of the sample.

The junction shows trimming of 2 bases on V and 6 bases on J, and the gene matches do not reach 8 bases of it. The germline V gene yields MNHEY for CDR1 and SVGAGI for CDR2. The CDR3 numbers 16 residues from cysteine through phenylalanine. Only the CDR3 DNA stays, 48 bases, in frame from base 1. Each collaborating institution followed its own protocols to collect whole blood in K2EDTA tubes. Collaborator samples were shipped for TCRbeta analysis as frozen whole blood, isolated PBMCs, or DNA extracted from either sample type. For this clone: Its antigen remains undetermined. It has no much larger one-base neighbor in the sample; base qualities were not kept.

Sequencing input: peripheral blood. This clonotype was sampled from a man between 60 and 75 years old with acute or convalescent COVID-19. The sequence is built from TRBV6-5 and TRBJ2-1, with TRBD1 identical over 9 junction bases. CDR3 sequence: CASSYKPGQGFNEQFF. The DNA sequence is given as TGTGCCAGCAGTTACAAACCGGGACAGGGATTCAATGAGCAGTTCTTC.